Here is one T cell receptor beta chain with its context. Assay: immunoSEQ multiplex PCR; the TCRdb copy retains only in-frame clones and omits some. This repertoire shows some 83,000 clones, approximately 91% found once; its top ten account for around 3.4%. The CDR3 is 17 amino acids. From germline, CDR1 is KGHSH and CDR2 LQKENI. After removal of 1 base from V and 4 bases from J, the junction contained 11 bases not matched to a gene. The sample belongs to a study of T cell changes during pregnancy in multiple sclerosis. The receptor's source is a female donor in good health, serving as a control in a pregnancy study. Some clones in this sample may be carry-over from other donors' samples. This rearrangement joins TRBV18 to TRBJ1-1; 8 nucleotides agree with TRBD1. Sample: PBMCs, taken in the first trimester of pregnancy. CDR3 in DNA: TGTGCCAGCTCACCACGGGCGAGACAGGGGTTGGGCACTGAAGCTTTCTTT. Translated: CASSPRARQGLGTEAFF.